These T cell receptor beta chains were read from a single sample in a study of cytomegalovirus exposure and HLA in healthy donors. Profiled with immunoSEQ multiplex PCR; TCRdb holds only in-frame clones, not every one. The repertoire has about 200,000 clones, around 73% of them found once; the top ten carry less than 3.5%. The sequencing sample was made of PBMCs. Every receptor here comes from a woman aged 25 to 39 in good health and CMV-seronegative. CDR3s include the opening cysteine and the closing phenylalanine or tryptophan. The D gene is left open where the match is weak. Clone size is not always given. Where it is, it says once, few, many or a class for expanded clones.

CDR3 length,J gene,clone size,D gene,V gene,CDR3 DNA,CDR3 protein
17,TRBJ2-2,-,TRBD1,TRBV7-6,TGTGCCAGCAGCTCAATAACCCGACAGGGAGTCACCGGGGAGCTGTTTTTT,CASSSITRQGVTGELFF
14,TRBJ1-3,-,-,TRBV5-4,TGTGCCAGCAGCCCCCGGCTGGGCGGAAACACCATATATTTT,CASSPRLGGNTIYF
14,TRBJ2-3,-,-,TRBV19,TGTGCCAGTACGATGGGCGGGGGCGCAGATACGCAGTATTTT,CASTMGGGADTQYF
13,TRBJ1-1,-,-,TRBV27,TGTGCCAGCAGTTTAGTTCCGGGGACTGAAGCTTTCTTT,CASSLVPGTEAFF
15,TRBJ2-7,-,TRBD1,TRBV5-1,TGCGCCAGCAGCTTGGTTCTGGACAGGGTCTACGAGCAGTACTTC,CASSLVLDRVYEQYF
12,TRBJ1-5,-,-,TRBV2,TGTGCCAGCAGCCCCGGGGATCAGCCCCAGCATTTT,CASSPGDQPQHF
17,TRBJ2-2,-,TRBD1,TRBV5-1,TGCGCCAGCAGCTCCCTCCGGGACAGGGGGTTCACCGGGGAGCTGTTTTTT,CASSSLRDRGFTGELFF
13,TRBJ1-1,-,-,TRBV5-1,TGCGCCAGCAGCAGGGACATGAACACTGAAGCTTTCTTT,CASSRDMNTEAFF
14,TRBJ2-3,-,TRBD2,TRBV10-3,TGTGCCATCAGTGCAGGCCTAGCGGAAAATACGCAGTATTTT,CAISAGLAENTQYF
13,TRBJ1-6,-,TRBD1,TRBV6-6,TGTGCCAGCAGGGGACAGGGGGATTCACCCCTCCACTTT,CASRGQGDSPLHF
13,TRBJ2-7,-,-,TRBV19,TGTGCCAGTAGTATAGTGGCGGGGGCCGAGCAGTACTTC,CASSIVAGAEQYF
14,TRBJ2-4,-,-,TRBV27,TGTGCCAGCAGTTTATCGAGGCTAGCCCCCATTCAGTACTTC,CASSLSRLAPIQYF
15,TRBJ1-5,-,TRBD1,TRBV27,TGTGCCAGCAGTCGGACAGGGGGCAAATTCCAGCCCCAGCATTTT,CASSRTGGKFQPQHF
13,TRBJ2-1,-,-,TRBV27,TGTGCCAGCAGTTTATTTACAGGGAGTGAGCAGTTCTTC,CASSLFTGSEQFF
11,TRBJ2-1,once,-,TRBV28,TGTGCCACCAGTCAATACAATGAGCAGTTCTTC,CATSQYNEQFF
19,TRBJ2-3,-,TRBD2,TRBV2,TGTGCCAGCACCCTTAGGCTAGCGGGAAAGTTTCAGAGCACAGATACGCAGTATTTT,CASTLRLAGKFQSTDTQYF
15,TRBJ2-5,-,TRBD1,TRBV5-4,TGTGCCAGCAGCATAGGGGGACAGGGGATAGAGACCCAGTACTTC,CASSIGGQGIETQYF
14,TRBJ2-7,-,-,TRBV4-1,TGCGCCAGCAGCCAAGATCCAAACAAATGGGAGCAGTACTTC,CASSQDPNKWEQYF
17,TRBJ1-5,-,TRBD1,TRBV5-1,TGCGCCAGCCCCCGGGACAGGAGGCGTTATAGCAATCAGCCCCAGCATTTT,CASPRDRRRYSNQPQHF
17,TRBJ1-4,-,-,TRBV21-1,TGTGCCAGCAGCAAAGCGCTGTGGGACAGCCTTAATGAAAAACTGTTTTTT,CASSKALWDSLNEKLFF
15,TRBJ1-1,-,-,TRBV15,TGTGCCACCAGCGGGGGGGGGTTGGGGAACACTGAAGCTTTCTTT,CATSGGGLGNTEAFF
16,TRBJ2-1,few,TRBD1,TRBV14,TGTGCCAGCAGCCACACGGACAGGGGGACCTACAATGAGCAGTTCTTC,CASSHTDRGTYNEQFF
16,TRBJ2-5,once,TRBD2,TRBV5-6,TGTGCCAGCAGCTTGGCCTCAGCGGGGGGCAGAGAGACCCAGTACTTC,CASSLASAGGRETQYF
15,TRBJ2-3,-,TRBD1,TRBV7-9,TGTGCCAGCAGCCCCTGGGACAGTTACACAGATACGCAGTATTTT,CASSPWDSYTDTQYF
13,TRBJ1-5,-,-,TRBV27,TGTGCCAGCAGTTTTGGCAGGGATCAGCCCCAGCATTTT,CASSFGRDQPQHF
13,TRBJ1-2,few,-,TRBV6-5,TGTGCCAGCAGTTACCGCAGGGGAAACGGCTACACCTTC,CASSYRRGNGYTF
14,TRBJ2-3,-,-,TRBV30,TGTGCCTGGAGTGTTGATCTCGGGGGAGGTACGCAGTATTTT,CAWSVDLGGGTQYF
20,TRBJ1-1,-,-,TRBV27,TGTGCCAGCAGTTTAGGGGCTCTGACGGACATGAACGCCCGAGGCACTGAAGCTTTCTTT,CASSLGALTDMNARGTEAFF
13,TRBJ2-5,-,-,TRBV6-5,TGTGCCAGCAGTGACCAGACTGAAGAGACCCAGTACTTC,CASSDQTEETQYF
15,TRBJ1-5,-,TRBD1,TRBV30,TGTGCCTGGAGTCGGCCTGGGACAGTAAGACAGCCCCAGCATTTT,CAWSRPGTVRQPQHF
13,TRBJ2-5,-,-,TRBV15,TGTGCCACCAGCAGAGACCAACTTGAGACCCAGTACTTC,CATSRDQLETQYF
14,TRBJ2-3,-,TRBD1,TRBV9,TGTGCCAGCAGCCCCCGGGACAGCCTAGATACGCAGTATTTT,CASSPRDSLDTQYF
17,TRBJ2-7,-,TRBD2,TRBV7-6,TGTGCCAGCAGCCATACAGCTTCTGGGACTAGCGGGGACGAGCAGTACTTC,CASSHTASGTSGDEQYF
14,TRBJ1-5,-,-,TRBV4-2,TGTGCCAGCAGCCATTCACAGGTGGATCAGCCCCAGCATTTT,CASSHSQVDQPQHF
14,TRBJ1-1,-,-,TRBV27,TGTGCCAGCAGTTTATCGTTCAGACAGAATGAAGCTTTCTTT,CASSLSFRQNEAFF
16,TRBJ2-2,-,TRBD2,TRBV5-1,TGCGCCAGCAGCTTCGACGCGACGGGGGGTGGAGGTGAGCTGTTTTTT,CASSFDATGGGGELFF
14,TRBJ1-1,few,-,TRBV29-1,TGCAGCGTTGAATTAAGTAGGGGGAAGTACGTAGCTTTCTTT,CSVELSRGKYVAFF
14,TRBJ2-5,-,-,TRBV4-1,TGCGCCAGCAGCCCCTTGGGACATCCAGAGACCCAGTACTTC,CASSPLGHPETQYF
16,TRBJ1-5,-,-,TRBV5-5,TGTGCCAGCAGCCCCCGGACTGGAGTTAGCAATCAGCCCCAGCATTTT,CASSPRTGVSNQPQHF
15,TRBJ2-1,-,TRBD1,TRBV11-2,TGTGCCAGCAGCTTAAGACAGGGGGCGAGGAATGAGCAGTTCTTC,CASSLRQGARNEQFF
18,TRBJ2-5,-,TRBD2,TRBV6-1,TGTGCCAGCAGTGAACCCACCTCTCAAGCGGGGCGGGGGGGGACCCAGTACTTC,CASSEPTSQAGRGGTQYF
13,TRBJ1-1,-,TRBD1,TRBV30,TGTGCCTGGGAGGACAGGGGGAACACTGAAGCTTTCTTT,CAWEDRGNTEAFF
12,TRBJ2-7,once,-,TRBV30,TGTGCCTGGGGGTACAGTACTTACGAGCAGTACTTC,CAWGYSTYEQYF
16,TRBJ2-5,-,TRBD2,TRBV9,TGTGCCAGCAGCGTAGGCGGGACTAGCGTCCAAGAGACCCAGTACTTC,CASSVGGTSVQETQYF
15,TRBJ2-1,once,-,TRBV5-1,TGCGCCAGCAGCTTGGGTGCTTTCCAAGGGGATGAGCAGTTCTTC,CASSLGAFQGDEQFF